This T cell receptor (beta chain) was documented in a study of T cells after yellow fever vaccination. Study overall: Preparation used SMART-Seq v4 Ultra Low Input for the low-cell-number fractions.

Notes on the study in general: Abundant clonotypes (contaminants from the bulk population) could be present in FACS-sorted repertoires.

Production of TCR cDNA was by 5'RACE template switching, which also added a universal primer site and UMIs. TCRdb redid the calling of the 5' RACE reads with MiXCR, one entry per CDR3 protein. This repertoire shows tens of thousands of distinct CDR3 sequences, approximately 8% found once; its top ten account for roughly 41%. Only a few counts were recorded for this clonotype. Its antigen is as yet unknown. The CDR3 totals 14 residues. Germline V lookup: CDR1 SGDLS, CDR2 YYNGEE. Trimming cost V 3 bases and J 7 bases; bases outside gene matches: 8. The receptor comes from a man aged 30 to 45 who received the YFV17D yellow fever vaccine. The rearrangement links TRBV9 to TRBJ2-5; 8 bases agree with TRBD2. The sample here was CD8+ T cells sorted from PBMCs, taken on the day of the yellow fever booster vaccination. The CDR3 region has the DNA TGTGCCAGCAGCGCCGGGAGCGGGAGCGCGACCCAGTACTTC. Its translation: CASSAGSGSATQYF.